This is a list of T cell receptor beta chains from one sample in a study of CD8+ T cells in alopecia areata. Sequenced by immunoSEQ multiplex PCR; TCRdb stores in-frame clones only, minus some. The sample includes about 220,000 clones, 50% to 60% seen only once; the top ten take roughly 1.5%. The sequencing here drew on CD4+ T cells sorted from blood, taken at week 4, from a patient treated with tofacitinib. These receptors came from a human donor with alopecia areata. CDR3s include the opening cysteine and the closing phenylalanine or tryptophan. Each record gives: clone size, V gene, D gene, J gene, CDR3 protein, CDR3 DNA. A D gene is named only where the DNA matches it firmly. Expanded clones get a size class; other rows say once, few or many, or leave the size out.

.	TRBV5-1	TRBD2	TRBJ2-7	CASSLRVAGPSSYEQYF	TGCGCCAGCAGCTTGAGGGTAGCGGGGCCGAGCTCCTACGAGCAGTACTTC
few	TRBV14	TRBD1	TRBJ2-4	CASSPMRQGPENIQYF	TGTGCCAGCAGCCCGATGCGACAGGGGCCAGAGAACATTCAGTACTTC
.	TRBV5-6	.	TRBJ1-2	CASSRRGGLGYTF	TGTGCCAGCAGCAGGAGGGGCGGTCTTGGCTACACCTTC
once	TRBV14	.	TRBJ2-1	CASSRVVLGEQFF	TGTGCCAGCAGCCGCGTCGTTCTTGGTGAGCAGTTCTTC
.	TRBV30	.	TRBJ2-5	CAGNRDQETQYF	TGTGCCGGGAACAGGGACCAAGAGACCCAGTACTTC
.	TRBV29-1	TRBD1	TRBJ2-3	CSVGDSFSRADTQYF	TGCAGCGTGGGGGACAGCTTTTCGAGGGCAGATACGCAGTATTTT
.	TRBV5-1	.	TRBJ2-2	CATTQEGGGTGELFF	TGCGCCACTACCCAAGAGGGGGGCGGCACCGGGGAGCTGTTTTTT
.	TRBV29-1	.	TRBJ2-2	CSAHGGGELFF	TGCAGCGCTCACGGGGGCGGGGAGCTGTTTTTT
.	TRBV4-1	TRBD1	TRBJ1-4	CASSIRDSSNEKLFF	TGCGCCAGCAGCATTCGGGACAGTTCTAATGAAAAACTGTTTTTT
.	TRBV11-2	.	TRBJ2-7	CASSLDQTLRVGSYEQYF	TGTGCCAGCAGCTTAGACCAAACGTTAAGGGTTGGATCCTACGAGCAGTACTTC
few	TRBV6-1	.	TRBJ2-1	CASNTPRLNEQFF	TGTGCCAGCAACACCCCCCGGTTGAATGAGCAGTTCTTC
.	TRBV2	.	TRBJ1-6	CASSELGLAAGSPLHF	TGTGCCAGCAGTGAACTGGGACTAGCGGCCGGTTCACCCCTCCACTTT